Sequencing of this T cell receptor beta chain was carried out in a study of T cell changes during pregnancy in multiple sclerosis. The CDR3 is 12 amino acids. V dropped 5 bases and J dropped 8 bases, with 11 bases sitting between them. CDR1 and CDR2 (germline): SEHNR, FQNEAQ (reference sequence). Method: immunoSEQ multiplex PCR; TCRdb's copy keeps in-frame clones and lacks some. The sample lists some 120,000 clones, about 96% occurring once. Sequenced material: peripheral blood, taken after pregnancy. The V call is TRBV7-9, the J call TRBJ2-3; no definite D call. This sequence originates from a female donor with multiple sclerosis, enrolled in a pregnancy study. The CDR3, as DNA: TGTGCCAGCAGCCTCGGGTCGATTACGCAGTATTTT. It yields the protein CASSLGSITQYF.